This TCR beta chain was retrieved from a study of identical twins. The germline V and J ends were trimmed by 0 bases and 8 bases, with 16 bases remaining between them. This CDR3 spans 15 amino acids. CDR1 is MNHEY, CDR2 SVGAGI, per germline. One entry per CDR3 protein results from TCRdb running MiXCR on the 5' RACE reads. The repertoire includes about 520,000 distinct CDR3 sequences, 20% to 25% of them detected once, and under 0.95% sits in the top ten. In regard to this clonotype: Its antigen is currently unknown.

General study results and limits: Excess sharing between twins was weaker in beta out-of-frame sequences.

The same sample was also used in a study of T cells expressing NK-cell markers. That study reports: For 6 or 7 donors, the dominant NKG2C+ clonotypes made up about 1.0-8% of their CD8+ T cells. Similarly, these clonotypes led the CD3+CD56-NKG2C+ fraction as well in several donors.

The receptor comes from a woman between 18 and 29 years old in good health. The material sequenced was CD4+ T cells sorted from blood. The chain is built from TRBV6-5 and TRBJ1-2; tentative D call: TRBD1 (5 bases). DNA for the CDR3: TGTGCCAGCAGTTACTCTCGCGGGGGGTGGGGCGGCTACACCTTC. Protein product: CASSYSRGGWGGYTF.